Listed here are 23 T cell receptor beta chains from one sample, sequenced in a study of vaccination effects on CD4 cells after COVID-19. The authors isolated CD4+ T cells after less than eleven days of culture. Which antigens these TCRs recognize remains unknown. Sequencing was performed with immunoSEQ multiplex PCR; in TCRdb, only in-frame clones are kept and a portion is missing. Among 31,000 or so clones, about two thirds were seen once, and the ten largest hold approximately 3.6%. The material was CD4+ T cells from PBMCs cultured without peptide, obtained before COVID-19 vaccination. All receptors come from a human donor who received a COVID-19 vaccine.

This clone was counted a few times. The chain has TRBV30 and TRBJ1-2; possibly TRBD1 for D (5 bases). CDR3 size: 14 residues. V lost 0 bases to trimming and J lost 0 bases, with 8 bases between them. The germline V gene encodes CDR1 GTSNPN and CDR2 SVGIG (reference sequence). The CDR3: CAWSVGDSNYGYTF. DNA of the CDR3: TGTGCCTGGAGTGTGGGGGATTCTAACTATGGCTACACCTTC.

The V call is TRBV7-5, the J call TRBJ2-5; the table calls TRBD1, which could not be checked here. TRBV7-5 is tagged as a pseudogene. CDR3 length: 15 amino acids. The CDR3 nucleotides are TGTGCCAGAAGCTTAGGTAAGGGGTCACAAGAGACCCAGTACTTC. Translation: CARSLGKGSQETQYF.

CDR3 sequence (DNA): TGTGCCAGCAGCCCGGATCCAGGGGCGTTTCAGCCCCAGCATTTT. Translation gives CASSPDPGAFQPQHF. V usage is TRBV5-4 and J usage is TRBJ1-5; TRBD1 is a possible D gene (6 bases). CDR1 and CDR2 from the germline V gene are SGHNT and YYREEE (reference sequence). This CDR3 contains 15 residues. Trimming removed 4 bases from V and 6 bases from J, with 17 bases in between.

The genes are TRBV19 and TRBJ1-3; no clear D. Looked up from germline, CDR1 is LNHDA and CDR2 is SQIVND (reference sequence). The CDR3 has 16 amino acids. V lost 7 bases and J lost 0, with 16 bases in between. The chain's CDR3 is CASTTAYLHSGNTIYF. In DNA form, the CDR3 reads TGTGCCAGTACCACAGCGTATCTTCACTCTGGAAACACCATATATTTT. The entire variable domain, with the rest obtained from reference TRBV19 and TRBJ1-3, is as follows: DGGITQSPKYLFRKEGQNVTLSCEQNLNHDAMYWYRQDPGQGLRLIYYSQIVNDFQKGDIAEGYSVSREKKESFPLTVTSAQKNPTAFYLCASTTAYLHSGNTIYFGEGSWLTVV.

CDR3 loop: CSVASYWGTQYF. The DNA of the CDR3 is TGCAGCGTTGCCTCATATTGGGGGACCCAGTACTTC. This sequence joins TRBV29-1 and TRBJ2-5; D is uncertain. V lost 4 bases and J lost 7, with 13 bases in between. Per germline, CDR1 SQVTM and CDR2 ANQGSEA. CDR3 size: 12 residues.

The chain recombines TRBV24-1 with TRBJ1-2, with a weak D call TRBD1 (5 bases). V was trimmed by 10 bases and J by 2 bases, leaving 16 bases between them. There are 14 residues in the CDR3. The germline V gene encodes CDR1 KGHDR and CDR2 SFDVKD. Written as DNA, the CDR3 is TGTGCCACTGCTGGGGGGGATAGAAACTATGGCTACACCTTC. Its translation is CATAGGDRNYGYTF.

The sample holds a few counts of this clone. This chain's CDR3 is CASRPGQGLNTEAFF. DNA of the CDR3: TGCGCCAGCAGGCCCGGACAGGGTCTGAACACTGAAGCTTTCTTT. The chain is built from TRBV4-1 and TRBJ1-1; 8 bases fit TRBD1. Unmatched junction bases numbered 6, after V lost 6 bases and J lost 0 bases. This CDR3 has 15 amino acids. Germline V gives CDR1 MGHRA, CDR2 YSYEKL.

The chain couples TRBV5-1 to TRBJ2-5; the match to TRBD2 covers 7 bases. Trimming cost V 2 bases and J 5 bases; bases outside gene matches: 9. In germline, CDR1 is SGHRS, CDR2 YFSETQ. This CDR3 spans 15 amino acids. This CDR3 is CASSFGGSGGETQYF. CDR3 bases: TGCGCCAGCAGCTTCGGCGGGAGTGGGGGGGAGACCCAGTACTTC.

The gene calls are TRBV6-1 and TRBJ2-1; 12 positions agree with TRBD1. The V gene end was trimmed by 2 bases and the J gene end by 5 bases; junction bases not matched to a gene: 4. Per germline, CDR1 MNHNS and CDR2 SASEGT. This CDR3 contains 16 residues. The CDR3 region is CASSEFWDRGHNEQFF. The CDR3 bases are TGTGCCAGCAGTGAATTCTGGGACAGGGGGCACAATGAGCAGTTCTTC.

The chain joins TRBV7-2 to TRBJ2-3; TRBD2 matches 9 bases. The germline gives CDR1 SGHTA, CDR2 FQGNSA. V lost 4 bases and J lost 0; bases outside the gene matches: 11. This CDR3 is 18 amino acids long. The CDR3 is CASSSLPGLAISTDTQYF. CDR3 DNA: TGTGCCAGCAGCTCCCTTCCCGGACTAGCGATTAGCACAGATACGCAGTATTTT.

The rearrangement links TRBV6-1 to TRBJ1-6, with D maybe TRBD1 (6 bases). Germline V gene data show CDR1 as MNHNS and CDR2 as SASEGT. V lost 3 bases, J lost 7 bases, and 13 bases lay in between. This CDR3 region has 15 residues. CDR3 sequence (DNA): TGTGCCAGCAGTGATGAACAGAGGGGGAATTCACCCCTCCACTTT. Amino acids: CASSDEQRGNSPLHF.

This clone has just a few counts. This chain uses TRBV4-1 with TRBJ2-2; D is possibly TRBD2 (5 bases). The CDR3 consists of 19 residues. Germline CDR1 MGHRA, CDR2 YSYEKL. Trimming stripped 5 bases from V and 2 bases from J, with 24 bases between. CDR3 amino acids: CASSYSPRVLAPNTGELFF. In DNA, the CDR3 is TGCGCCAGCAGCTACAGCCCGCGAGTCCTAGCCCCTAACACCGGGGAGCTGTTTTTT.

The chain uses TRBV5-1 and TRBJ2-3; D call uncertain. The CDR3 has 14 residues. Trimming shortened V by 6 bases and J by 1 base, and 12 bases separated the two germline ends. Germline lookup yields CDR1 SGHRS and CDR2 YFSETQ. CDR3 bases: TGCGCCAGCACCTATCGCAAAGGCACAGATACGCAGTATTTT. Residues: CASTYRKGTDTQYF.

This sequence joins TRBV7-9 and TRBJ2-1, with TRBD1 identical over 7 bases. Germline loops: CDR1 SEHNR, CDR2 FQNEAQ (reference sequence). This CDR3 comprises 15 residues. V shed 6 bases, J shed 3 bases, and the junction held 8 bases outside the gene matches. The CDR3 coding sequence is TGTGCCAGCAGACCCCCTCGACAGGGCTACAATGAGCAGTTCTTC. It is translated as CASRPPRQGYNEQFF.

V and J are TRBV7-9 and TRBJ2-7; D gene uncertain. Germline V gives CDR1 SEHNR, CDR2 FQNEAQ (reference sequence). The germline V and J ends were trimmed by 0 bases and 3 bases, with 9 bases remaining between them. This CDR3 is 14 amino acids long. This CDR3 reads CASSLAVGSYEQYF. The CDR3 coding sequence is TGTGCCAGCAGCTTAGCGGTCGGCAGCTACGAGCAGTACTTC. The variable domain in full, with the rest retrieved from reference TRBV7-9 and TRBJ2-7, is DTGVSQNPRHKITKRGQNVTFRCDPISEHNRLYWYRQTLGQGPEFLTYFQNEAQLEKSRLLSDRFSAERPKGSFSTLEIQRTEQGDSAMYLCASSLAVGSYEQYFGPGTRLTVT.

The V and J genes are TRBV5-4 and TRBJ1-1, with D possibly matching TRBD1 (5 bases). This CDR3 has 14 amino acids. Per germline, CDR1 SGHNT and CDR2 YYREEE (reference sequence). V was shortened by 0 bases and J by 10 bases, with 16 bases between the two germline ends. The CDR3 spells CASSLDGAPGSAFF. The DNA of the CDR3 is TGTGCCAGCAGCTTGGATGGGGCCCCCGGCTCAGCTTTCTTT. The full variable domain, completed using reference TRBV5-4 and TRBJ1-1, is ETGVTQSPTHLIKTRGQQVTLRCSSQSGHNTVSWYQQALGQGPQFIFQYYREEENGRGNFPPRFSGLQFPNYSSELNVNALELDDSALYLCASSLDGAPGSAFFGQGTRLTVV.

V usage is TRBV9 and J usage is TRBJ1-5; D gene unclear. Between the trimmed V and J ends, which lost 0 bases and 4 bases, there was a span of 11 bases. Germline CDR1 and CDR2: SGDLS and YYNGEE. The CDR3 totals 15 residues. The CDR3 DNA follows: TGTGCCAGCAGCGTAGGCCCTTCCGGGAATCAGCCCCAGCATTTT. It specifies CASSVGPSGNQPQHF.

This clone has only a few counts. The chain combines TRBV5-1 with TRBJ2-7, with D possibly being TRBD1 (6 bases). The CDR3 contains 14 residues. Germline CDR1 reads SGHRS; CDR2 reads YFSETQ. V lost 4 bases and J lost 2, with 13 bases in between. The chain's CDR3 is CASSRTAGTYEQYF. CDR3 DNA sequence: TGCGCCAGCAGCCGGACAGCTGGAACCTACGAGCAGTACTTC.

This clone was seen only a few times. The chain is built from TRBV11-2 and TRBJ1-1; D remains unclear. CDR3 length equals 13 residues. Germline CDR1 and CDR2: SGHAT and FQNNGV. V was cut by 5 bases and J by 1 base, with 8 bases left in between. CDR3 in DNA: TGTGCCAGCAGCCCCTACAAGAACACTGAAGCTTTCTTT. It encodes CASSPYKNTEAFF.

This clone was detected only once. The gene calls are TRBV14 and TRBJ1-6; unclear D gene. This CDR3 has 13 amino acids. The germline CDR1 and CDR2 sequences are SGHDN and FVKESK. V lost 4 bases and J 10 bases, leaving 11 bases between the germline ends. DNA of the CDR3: TGTGCCAGCAGCCCCACTCAGGACTCACCCCTCCACTTT. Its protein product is CASSPTQDSPLHF. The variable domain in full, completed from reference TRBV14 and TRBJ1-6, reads EAGVTQFPSHSVIEKGQTVTLRCDPISGHDNLYWYRRVMGKEIKFLLHFVKESKQDESGMPNNRFLAERTGGTYSTLKVQPAELEDSGVYFCASSPTQDSPLHFGNGTRLTVT.

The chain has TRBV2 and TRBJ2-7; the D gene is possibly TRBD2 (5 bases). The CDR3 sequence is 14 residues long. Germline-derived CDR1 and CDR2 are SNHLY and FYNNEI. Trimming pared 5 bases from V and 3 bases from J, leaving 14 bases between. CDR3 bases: TGTGCCAGCAGTCCCGGACTCGGACGCTACGAGCAGTACTTC. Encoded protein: CASSPGLGRYEQYF.

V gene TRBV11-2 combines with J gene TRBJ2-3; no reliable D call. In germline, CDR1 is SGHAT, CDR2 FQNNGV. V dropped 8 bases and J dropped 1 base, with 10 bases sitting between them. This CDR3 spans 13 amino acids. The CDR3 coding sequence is TGTGCCAGCTGTAAGGACCGCACAGATACGCAGTATTTT. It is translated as CASCKDRTDTQYF.

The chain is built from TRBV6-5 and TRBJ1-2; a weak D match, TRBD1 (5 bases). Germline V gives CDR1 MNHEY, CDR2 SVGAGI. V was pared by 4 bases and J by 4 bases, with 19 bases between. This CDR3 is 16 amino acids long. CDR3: CASSSADSPLSYGYTF. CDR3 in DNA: TGTGCCAGCAGTTCAGCTGACAGTCCCCTATCCTATGGCTACACCTTC.